The 5 T cell receptor beta chains given below trace back to one sample, sequenced in a study of blood T cell repertoires in COVID-19. The data were produced by immunoSEQ multiplex PCR, yet TCRdb's version contains in-frame clones alone and is incomplete. The repertoire consists of about 210,000 clones, with around 80% occurring once and the leading ten covering about 12%. Material: peripheral blood. Source of these receptors: a woman between 40 and 50 years old with acute or convalescent COVID-19.

This clone showed up just once. This rearrangement joins TRBV5-8 to TRBJ2-7; D may be TRBD1 (6 bases). The ends were cut back, 4 bases at V and 3 bases at J, with 17 bases in the middle. Per the germline V gene, CDR1 is SGHTS and CDR2 is YDEGEE. CDR3 length equals 15 residues. The CDR3 DNA follows: TGTGCCAGCAGCCGGGTTCTGGGGGCCCTCTACGAGCAGTACTTC. This codes for CASSRVLGALYEQYF. Full variable domain (missing parts from reference TRBV5-8 and TRBJ2-7): EAGVTQSPTHLIKTRGQQATLRCSPISGHTSVYWYQQALGLGLQFLLWYDEGEERNRGNFPPRFSGRQFPNYSSELNVNALELEDSALYLCASSRVLGALYEQYFGPGTRLTVT.

The chain recombines TRBV5-8 with TRBJ2-7; the match to TRBD2 covers 7 bases. This CDR3 contains 14 residues. Germline V lookup: CDR1 SGHTS, CDR2 YDEGEE. V shed 0 bases and J 5 bases; nucleotides not matched to a gene: 5. As DNA, the CDR3 is TGTGCCAGCAGCTTGGACCCAGGGACTAACGAGCAGTACTTC. Translated: CASSLDPGTNEQYF.

This sequence joins TRBV3-1 (or the pseudogene TRBV3-2) and TRBJ1-1; D gene unclear. CDR1 LGHDT and CDR2 YNNKEL come from the germline V gene (reference sequence). The V end lost 7 bases, the J end lost 3 bases, and 21 bases lay between the germline ends. The CDR3 length is 16 residues. CDR3 sequence reads: CASTSRSSLADTEAFF. CDR3 in DNA: TGTGCCAGCACCTCGCGAAGTTCCCTAGCGGACACTGAAGCTTTCTTT.

This clone was observed a handful of times. This chain connects TRBV18 to TRBJ1-5, with D uncertain. The V end lost 3 bases, the J end lost 5 bases, and 11 bases lay between the germline ends. In germline, CDR1 is KGHSH, CDR2 LQKENI. CDR3 length: 14 amino acids. Written as DNA, the CDR3 is TGTGCCAGCTCACCCGGGTTAAACGATCAGCCCCAGCATTTT. This codes for CASSPGLNDQPQHF.

This clone was observed a single time. This sequence joins TRBV29-1 and TRBJ2-1; 9 bases are a match to TRBD2. This CDR3 has 15 residues. After removal of 1 base from V and 4 bases from J, the junction contained 5 bases not matched to a gene. CDR1 and CDR2 (germline): SQVTM, ANQGSEA. In DNA, the CDR3 is TGCAGCGTTGAAGGTCTGGCGGGAGGGTACAATGAGCAGTTCTTC. This encodes CSVEGLAGGYNEQFF.